This passage covers 6 T cell receptor beta chains from one sample sequenced in a study of OX40 agonist ivuxolimab in advanced cancers. The protocol was immunoSEQ multiplex PCR, while the TCRdb copy is restricted to in-frame clones and leaves out a portion. The sample gives tens of thousands of clones, 75% to 95% of which show up once; about 0.44% is in the top ten. The sequencing here drew on CD4+ or CD8+ T cells sorted from blood, taken in a trial of the OX40 agonist ivuxolimab. Receptors were obtained from an adult with an advanced solid tumor such as melanoma, head and neck, liver or kidney cancer.

Turning to this clone: Other nucleotide sequences from this sample produce the same CDR3. The V and J genes are TRBV15 and TRBJ2-2, with TRBD2 matching 8 bases. Germline CDR1 reads LNHNV; CDR2 reads YYDKDF (reference sequence). Trimming took 1 base from V and 5 from J; bases not matched to a gene: 6. CDR3 length equals 16 residues. CDR3 residues: CATSRGGSGNTGELFF. CDR3 in DNA: TGTGCCACCAGCAGAGGTGGTAGCGGGAATACCGGGGAGCTGTTTTTT.

V is TRBV10-2 and J is TRBJ2-7, with 9 bases lining up with TRBD1. Germline CDR1 and CDR2: WSHSY and SAAADI. The V gene end was trimmed by 6 bases and the J gene end by 4 bases; junction bases not matched to a gene: 10. The CDR3 covers 15 residues. Here the CDR3 DNA reads TGCGCCAGCAGCCGTTCGGGACAGGGATCATACGAGCAGTACTTC. Translated, it gives CASSRSGQGSYEQYF.

In the case of this clone: At one of its ends the junction is not consistent with the germline gene, which may arise from a read error. J is TRBJ2-2 and V is TRBV28; TRBD2 matches at 9 bases. The CDR3 sequence is 15 residues long. Looked up from germline, CDR1 is MDHEN and CDR2 is SYDVKM. CDR3 loop: CASSFLLAGTGKLFF. CDR3 DNA sequence: TGTGCCAGCAGTTTTTTACTAGCGGGCACCGGGAAGCTGTTTTTT.

This CDR3 reads CASSLGNRNTGELFF. The CDR3 nucleotides read TGTGCCAGCAGTTTGGGGAACAGGAACACCGGGGAGCTGTTTTTT. The J gene is TRBJ2-2, the V gene TRBV27; the D is unclear. V lost 3 bases and J lost 1, with 9 bases in between. The CDR3 has 15 residues. CDR1 and CDR2 from the germline V gene are MNHEY and SMNVEV (reference sequence).

V usage is TRBV25-1 and J usage is TRBJ1-2; tentative D call: TRBD1 (5 bases). Germline V gene lookup returns CDR1 MGHDK and CDR2 SYGVNS. The V end was cut by 3 bases, the J end by 0 bases, with 8 bases between. The CDR3 is 14 amino acids. CDR3 sequence reads: CASSDTGANYGYTF. As DNA, the CDR3 is TGTGCCAGCAGTGATACAGGAGCTAACTATGGCTACACCTTC.

The chain uses TRBV10-2 and TRBJ2-3; possibly TRBD2 for D (5 bases). The ends were cut back, 8 bases at V and 5 bases at J, with 8 bases in the middle. The V gene's germline CDR1 is WSHSY and CDR2 SAAADI. The CDR3 loop spans 11 amino acids. Here the CDR3 reads CASASLDTQYF. In DNA, the CDR3 is TGCGCCAGCGCTAGCTTAGATACGCAGTATTTT.